The 16 T cell receptor beta chains given below trace back to one sample, sequenced in a study of type 1 regulatory T cells. MiXCR, run by TCRdb on the reads, gives a single entry per CDR3 protein. The sample includes more than 60,000 distinct CDR3 sequences, roughly 50% of them seen just once. For these TCRs, the target antigens are not known. The sample comprised cultured non-Tr1 T cells, either the whole culture or a sorted T cell fraction (not recorded which). These receptors all stem from a human donor in good health.

The chain combines TRBV15 with TRBJ1-5; unclear D gene. Germline loops: CDR1 LNHNV, CDR2 YYDKDF (reference sequence). The CDR3 sequence is 15 residues long. The V gene lost 0 bases and the J gene lost 4 bases, with 10 bases spanning the gap. CDR3 amino acids: CATSRDRAWNQPQHF. The CDR3, as DNA: TGTGCCACCAGCAGAGATAGGGCATGGAATCAGCCCCAGCATTTT.

This clonotype was seen a few times. This chain links TRBV10-3 with TRBJ2-1, with TRBD1 as a possible D gene (6 bases). Germline V gene lookup returns CDR1 ENHRY and CDR2 SYGVKD. V gave up 6 bases and J gave up 6 bases, with 15 bases separating them. The CDR3 has 14 residues. The CDR3 here is CAIRYDRGTNEQFF. CDR3 coding DNA: TGTGCCATCAGATACGATAGGGGGACCAATGAGCAGTTCTTC.

This chain links TRBV5-5 with TRBJ2-3, with D unresolved. There are 15 residues in the CDR3. Germline CDR1 and CDR2: SGHKS and YYEKEE (reference sequence). V was clipped by 3 bases and J by 1 base, with 12 bases between them. In DNA form, the CDR3 reads TGTGCCAGCAGCTATAACCTAATTGGCACAGATACGCAGTATTTT. It codes for CASSYNLIGTDTQYF.

V gene TRBV18 combines with J gene TRBJ2-6; 7 bases align to TRBD1. After removal of 4 bases from V and 1 base from J, the junction contained 4 bases not matched to a gene. Germline lookup yields CDR1 KGHSH and CDR2 LQKENI. This CDR3 is 16 amino acids long. CDR3 in amino acids: CASSLRQGSGANVLTF. The CDR3 DNA is TGTGCCAGCTCACTCCGACAGGGTTCTGGGGCCAACGTCCTGACTTTC.

This chain joins TRBV7-9 and TRBJ1-6; the D gene is possibly TRBD1 (5 bases). Germline V lookup: CDR1 SEHNR, CDR2 FQNEAQ (reference sequence). This CDR3 spans 14 amino acids. V was trimmed by 10 bases and J by 9 bases, leaving 19 bases between them. The CDR3: CATSGPRISSPLHF. The CDR3 region has the DNA TGTGCCACCTCGGGACCCCGGATCAGTTCACCCCTCCACTTT.

This clonotype came up a few times. The chain combines TRBV6-1 with TRBJ2-1; D may be TRBD1 or TRBD2 (5 bases each). The V and J ends lost 0 bases and 4 bases respectively, with 10 bases between them. Per the germline V gene, CDR1 is MNHNS and CDR2 is SASEGT. This CDR3 has 15 residues. CDR3 sequence: CASSEAGDRYNEQFF. CDR3 in DNA: TGTGCCAGCAGTGAAGCGGGGGACCGTTACAATGAGCAGTTCTTC.

The V call is TRBV5-6, the J call TRBJ2-3, with a tentative D call TRBD2 (6 bases). Germline lookup yields CDR1 SGHDT and CDR2 YYEEEE. The V gene lost 5 bases and the J gene lost 0 bases, with 16 bases spanning the gap. This CDR3 has 16 residues. The CDR3 protein is CASRGGAFASTDTQYF. The CDR3 nucleotides read TGTGCCAGCAGGGGCGGGGCCTTTGCTAGCACAGATACGCAGTATTTT.

In its sample, this clonotype ranks as medium-sized. The genes are TRBV4-1 and TRBJ2-1; 8 nucleotides match TRBD1. V shed 0 bases, J shed 12 bases, and the junction held 13 bases outside the gene matches. The CDR3 has 16 amino acids. In germline, CDR1 is MGHRA, CDR2 YSYEKL. The CDR3 nucleotides are TGCGCCAGCAGCCAAGATGGGGCAGGGGGCTCCGGTGGGCAGTTCTTC. Translation: CASSQDGAGGSGGQFF.

V is TRBV2 and J is TRBJ2-6, with D tentatively TRBD1 (5 bases). Trimming shortened V by 4 bases and J by 0 bases, and 7 bases separated the two germline ends. Germline loops: CDR1 SNHLY, CDR2 FYNNEI. The length of the CDR3 is 15 residues. The CDR3 loop is CASSVGVSGANVLTF. Written as DNA, the CDR3 is TGTGCCAGCAGTGTAGGGGTCTCTGGGGCCAACGTCCTGACTTTC.

The rearrangement uses TRBV13 and TRBJ2-3; TRBD2 agrees at 10 bases. This CDR3 has 16 amino acids. Germline-derived CDR1 and CDR2 are PRHDT and FYEKMQ (reference sequence). The junction had 4 bases not matched to a gene; V was cut back by 2 bases and J by 2 bases. The CDR3 coding sequence is TGTGCCAGCAGCTTACAAGGACTAGCGGTCACAGATACGCAGTATTTT. Its translation: CASSLQGLAVTDTQYF.

This chain connects TRBV5-4 to TRBJ1-2; 9 nucleotides align to TRBD1. Trimming removed 4 bases from V and 2 bases from J; junction bases left unmatched: 9. The CDR3 spans 16 residues. Germline V gene sequence: CDR1 SGHNT, CDR2 YYREEE (reference sequence). CDR3 residues: CASSRELGQGNYGYTF. DNA of the CDR3: TGTGCCAGCAGCCGGGAGTTGGGACAGGGCAACTATGGCTACACCTTC.

This clonotype was seen a few times. The rearrangement links TRBV4-1 to TRBJ1-6, with 10 bases fitting TRBD1. The CDR3 covers 16 residues. CDR1 MGHRA and CDR2 YSYEKL come from the germline V gene. V lost 0 bases, J lost 10 bases, and 6 bases stayed unmatched. The CDR3 nucleotides read TGCGCCAGCAGCCAAGAACCGGGACAGGGGCGCTCACCCCTCCACTTT. Amino acid sequence: CASSQEPGQGRSPLHF.

This chain connects TRBV20-1 to TRBJ2-1; D gene unclear. Per the germline V gene, CDR1 is DFQATT and CDR2 is SNEGSKA (reference sequence). V lost 6 bases to trimming and J lost 7 bases, with 13 bases between them. The CDR3 runs 12 residues. The CDR3 DNA reads TGCAGTGCCGTGGAAGTAGTAAATGAGCAGTTCTTC. This encodes CSAVEVVNEQFF.

The V and J genes are TRBV18 and TRBJ1-1, with TRBD1 identical over 9 bases. Germline V CDR1 and CDR2: KGHSH, LQKENI. The junction had 2 bases not matched to a gene; V was cut back by 5 bases and J by 4 bases. The CDR3 loop spans 13 amino acids. The CDR3 region is CASSADRGTEAFF. For the CDR3, the DNA is TGTGCCAGCTCAGCGGACAGGGGCACTGAAGCTTTCTTT.

The rearrangement joins TRBV20-1 to TRBJ2-1; D is possibly TRBD2 (6 bases). From germline, CDR1 is DFQATT and CDR2 SNEGSKA (reference sequence). This CDR3 has 15 amino acids. V was clipped by 4 bases and J by 1 base, with 14 bases between them. The CDR3 nucleotides read TGCAGTGCTAATCCTCTAGCGAGGTCCTACAATGAGCAGTTCTTC. Protein sequence: CSANPLARSYNEQFF.

CDR3 nucleotides: TGTGCCAGCAGTGGGGGGTTAGATGGCAATCAGCCCCAGCATTTT. Its translation is CASSGGLDGNQPQHF. This chain links TRBV12-3 or TRBV12-4 with TRBJ1-5; a weak D match, TRBD1 (5 bases). The CDR3 has 15 amino acids. The V end lost 5 bases, the J end lost 2 bases, and 13 bases lay between the germline ends.